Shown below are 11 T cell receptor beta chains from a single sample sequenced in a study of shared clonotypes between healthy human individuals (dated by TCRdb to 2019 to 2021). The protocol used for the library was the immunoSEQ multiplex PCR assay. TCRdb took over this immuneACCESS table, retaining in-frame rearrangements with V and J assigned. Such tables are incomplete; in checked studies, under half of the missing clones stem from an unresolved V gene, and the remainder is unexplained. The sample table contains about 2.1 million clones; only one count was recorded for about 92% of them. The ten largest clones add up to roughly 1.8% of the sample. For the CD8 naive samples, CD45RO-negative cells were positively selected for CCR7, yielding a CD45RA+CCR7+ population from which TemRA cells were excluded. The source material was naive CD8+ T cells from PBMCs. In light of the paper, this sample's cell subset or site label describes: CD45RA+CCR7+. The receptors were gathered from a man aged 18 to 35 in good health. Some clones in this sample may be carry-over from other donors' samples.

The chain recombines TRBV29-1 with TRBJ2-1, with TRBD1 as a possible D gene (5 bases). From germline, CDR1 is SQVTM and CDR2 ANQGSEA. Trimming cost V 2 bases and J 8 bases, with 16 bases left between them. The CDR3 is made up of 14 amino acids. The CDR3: CSVERDGATDEQFF. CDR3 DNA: TGCAGCGTTGAAAGGGATGGGGCGACGGATGAGCAGTTCTTC.

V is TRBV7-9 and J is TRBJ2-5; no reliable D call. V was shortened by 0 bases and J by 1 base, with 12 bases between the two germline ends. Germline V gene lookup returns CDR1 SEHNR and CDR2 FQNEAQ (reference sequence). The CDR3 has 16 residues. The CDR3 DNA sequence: TGTGCCAGCAGCTTAGCGCGGCCGAAGGGCCAAGAGACCCAGTACTTC. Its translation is CASSLARPKGQETQYF.

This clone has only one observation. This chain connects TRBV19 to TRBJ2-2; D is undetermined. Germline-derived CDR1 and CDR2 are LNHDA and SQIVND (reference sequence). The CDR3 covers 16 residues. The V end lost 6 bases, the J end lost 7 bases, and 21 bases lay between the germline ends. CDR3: CASSPRRGDSVGELFF. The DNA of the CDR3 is TGTGCCAGTAGCCCACGACGCGGAGATTCGGTCGGGGAGCTGTTTTTT.

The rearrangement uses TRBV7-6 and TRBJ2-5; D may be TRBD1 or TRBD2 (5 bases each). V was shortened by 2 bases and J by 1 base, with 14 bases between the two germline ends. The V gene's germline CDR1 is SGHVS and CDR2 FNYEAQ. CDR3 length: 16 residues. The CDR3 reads CASSLTPGRSQETQYF. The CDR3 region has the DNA TGTGCCAGCAGCTTAACTCCGGGACGGAGCCAAGAGACCCAGTACTTC.

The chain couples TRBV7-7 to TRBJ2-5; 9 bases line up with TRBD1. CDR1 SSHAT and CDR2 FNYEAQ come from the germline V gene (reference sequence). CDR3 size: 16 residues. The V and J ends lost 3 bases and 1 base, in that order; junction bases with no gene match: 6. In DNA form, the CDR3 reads TGTGCCAGCAGCTTCTGGACAGGGGCCCCCCAAGAGACCCAGTACTTC. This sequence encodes CASSFWTGAPQETQYF. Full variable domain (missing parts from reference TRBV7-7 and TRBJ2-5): GAGVSQSPRYKVTKRGQDVTLRCDPISSHATLYWYQQALGQGPEFLTYFNYEAQPDKSGLPSDRFSAERPEGSISTLTIQRTEQRDSAMYRCASSFWTGAPQETQYFGPGTRLLVL.

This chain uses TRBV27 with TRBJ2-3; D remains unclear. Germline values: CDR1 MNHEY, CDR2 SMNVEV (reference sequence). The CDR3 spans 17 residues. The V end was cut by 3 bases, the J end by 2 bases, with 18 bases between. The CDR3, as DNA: TGTGCCAGCAGTTTCTACCCGGCCTCGACGGCCACAGATACGCAGTATTTT. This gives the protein CASSFYPASTATDTQYF.

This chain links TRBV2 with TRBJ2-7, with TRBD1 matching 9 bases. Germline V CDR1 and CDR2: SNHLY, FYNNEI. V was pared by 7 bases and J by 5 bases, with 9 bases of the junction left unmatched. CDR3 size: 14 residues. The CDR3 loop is CASNPGQGPNEQYF. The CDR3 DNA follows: TGTGCCAGCAATCCGGGACAGGGTCCCAACGAGCAGTACTTC.

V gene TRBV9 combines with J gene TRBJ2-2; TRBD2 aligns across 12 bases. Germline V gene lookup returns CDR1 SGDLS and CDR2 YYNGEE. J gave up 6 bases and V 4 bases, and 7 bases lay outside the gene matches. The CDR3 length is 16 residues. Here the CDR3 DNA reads TGTGCCAGCAGCCTTCGGACTAGCGGGATTCCCGGGGAGCTGTTTTTT. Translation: CASSLRTSGIPGELFF.

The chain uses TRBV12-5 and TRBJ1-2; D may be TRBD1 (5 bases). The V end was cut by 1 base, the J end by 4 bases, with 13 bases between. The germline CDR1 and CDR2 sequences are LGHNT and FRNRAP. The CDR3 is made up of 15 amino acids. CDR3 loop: CASGLGDRPIYGYTF. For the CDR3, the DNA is TGTGCTAGTGGTTTGGGGGACCGCCCAATCTATGGCTACACCTTC.

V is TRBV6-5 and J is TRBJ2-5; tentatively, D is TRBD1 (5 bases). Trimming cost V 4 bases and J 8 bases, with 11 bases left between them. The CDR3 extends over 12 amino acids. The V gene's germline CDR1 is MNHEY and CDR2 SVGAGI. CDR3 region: CASSLPDSTQYF. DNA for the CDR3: TGTGCCAGCAGTTTACCCGACAGTACCCAGTACTTC.

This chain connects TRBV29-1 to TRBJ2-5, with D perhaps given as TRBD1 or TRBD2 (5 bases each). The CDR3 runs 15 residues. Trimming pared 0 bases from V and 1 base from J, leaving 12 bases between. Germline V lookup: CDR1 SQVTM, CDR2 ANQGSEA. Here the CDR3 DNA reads TGCAGCGTTGAAGAGGGACGGGCTATCCAAGAGACCCAGTACTTC. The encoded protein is CSVEEGRAIQETQYF.